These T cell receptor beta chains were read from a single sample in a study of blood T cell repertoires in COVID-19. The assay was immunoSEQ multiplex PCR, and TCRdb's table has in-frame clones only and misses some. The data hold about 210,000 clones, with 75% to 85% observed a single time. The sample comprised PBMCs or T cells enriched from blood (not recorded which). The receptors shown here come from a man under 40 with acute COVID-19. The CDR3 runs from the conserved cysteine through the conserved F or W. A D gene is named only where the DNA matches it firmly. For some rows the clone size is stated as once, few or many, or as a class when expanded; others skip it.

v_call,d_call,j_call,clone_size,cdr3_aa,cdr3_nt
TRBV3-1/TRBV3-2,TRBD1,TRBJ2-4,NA,CASSRSSGTGGIGAKNIQYF,TGTGCCAGCAGCCGATCTTCCGGGACAGGGGGAATTGGGGCCAAAAACATTCAGTACTTC
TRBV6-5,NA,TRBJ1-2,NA,CASSYGGYDGYTF,TGTGCCAGCAGTTACGGAGGCTACGATGGCTACACCTTC
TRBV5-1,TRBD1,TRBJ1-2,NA,CASSPTGDYGYTF,TGCGCCAGCAGCCCGACAGGGGACTATGGCTACACCTTC
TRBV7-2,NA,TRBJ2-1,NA,CASSLAGGTYNEQFF,TGTGCCAGCAGCTTAGCGGGGGGAACCTACAATGAGCAGTTCTTC
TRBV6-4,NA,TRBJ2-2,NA,CASSALASGELFF,TGTGCCAGCAGTGCCTTAGCATCCGGGGAGCTGTTTTTT
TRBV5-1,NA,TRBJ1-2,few,CASSLGANYGYTF,TGCGCCAGCAGCCTAGGGGCAAACTATGGCTACACCTTC
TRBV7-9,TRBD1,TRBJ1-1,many,CASSLERQGTEAFF,TGTGCCAGCAGCTTAGAACGACAGGGCACTGAAGCTTTCTTT
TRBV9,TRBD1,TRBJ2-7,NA,CASSVGDRGYEQYF,TGTGCCAGCAGCGTAGGGGACAGGGGGTACGAGCAGTACTTC
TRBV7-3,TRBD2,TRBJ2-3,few,CASSPQRGGPGGTDTQYF,TGTGCCAGCAGCCCCCAGCGGGGGGGCCCCGGCGGCACAGATACGCAGTATTTT
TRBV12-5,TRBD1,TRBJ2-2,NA,CASGGNTGAPELFF,TGTGCTAGTGGTGGAAATACAGGGGCGCCGGAGCTGTTTTTT
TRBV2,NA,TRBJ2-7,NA,CASSVKSSYEQYF,TGTGCCAGCAGTGTCAAGAGCTCCTACGAGCAGTACTTC
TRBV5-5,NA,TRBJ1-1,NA,CASSPEAGANTEAFF,TGTGCCAGCAGCCCGGAAGCAGGGGCGAACACTGAAGCTTTCTTT
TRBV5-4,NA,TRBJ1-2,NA,CASSLDGQSYGYTF,TGTGCCAGCAGCTTGGATGGGCAGAGCTATGGCTACACCTTC
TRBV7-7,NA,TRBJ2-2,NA,CASSRQAGTLSTGELFF,TGTGCCAGCAGCCGACAGGCCGGGACACTCAGCACCGGGGAGCTGTTTTTT
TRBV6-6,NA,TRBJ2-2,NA,CASSYGRDTNTGELFF,TGTGCCAGCAGTTACGGCCGGGACACAAACACCGGGGAGCTGTTTTTT
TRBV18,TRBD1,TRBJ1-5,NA,CASSDRGDSNQPQHF,TGTGCCAGCTCGGACAGGGGTGATAGCAATCAGCCCCAGCATTTT
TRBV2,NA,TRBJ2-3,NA,CASSEALQDPSTDTQYF,TGTGCCAGCAGTGAAGCGCTACAGGACCCTAGCACAGATACGCAGTATTTT
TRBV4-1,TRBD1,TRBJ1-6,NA,CASSQEGQGAYSPLHF,TGCGCCAGCAGCCAGGAGGGACAGGGGGCATATTCACCCCTCCACTTT
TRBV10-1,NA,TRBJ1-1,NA,CASSERGRTEAFF,TGCGCCAGCAGTGAAAGAGGGAGGACTGAAGCTTTCTTT
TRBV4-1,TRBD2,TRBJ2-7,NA,CASSQEVSRGEQYF,TGCGCCAGCAGCCAAGAAGTCTCGCGGGGGGAGCAGTACTTC
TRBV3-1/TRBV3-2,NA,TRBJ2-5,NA,CASRLVGGDGETQYF,TGTGCCAGCAGACTCGTAGGGGGGGATGGGGAGACCCAGTACTTC
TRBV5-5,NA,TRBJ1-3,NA,CASSLGYGSGNTIYF,TGTGCCAGCAGCTTGGGGTACGGGTCCGGAAACACCATATATTTT
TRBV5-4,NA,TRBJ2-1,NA,CASSPRGSSYNEQFF,TGTGCCAGCAGCCCCCGAGGGAGCTCCTACAATGAGCAGTTCTTC
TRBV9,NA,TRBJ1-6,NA,CASSVEEAAPLHF,TGTGCCAGCAGCGTAGAGGAGGCCGCACCCCTCCACTTT
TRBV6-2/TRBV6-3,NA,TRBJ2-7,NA,CASSYGQPYEQYF,TGTGCCAGCAGTTACGGGCAGCCCTACGAGCAGTACTTC
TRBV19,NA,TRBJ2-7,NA,CASTDFYEQYF,TGTGCCAGTACGGACTTCTACGAGCAGTACTTC
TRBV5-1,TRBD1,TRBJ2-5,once,CASSLDRGVQETQYF,TGCGCCAGCAGCTTGGACAGGGGGGTCCAAGAGACCCAGTACTTC
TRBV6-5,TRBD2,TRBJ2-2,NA,CASSSLAGRPGELFF,TGTGCCAGCAGCTCCCTAGCGGGGCGACCCGGGGAGCTGTTTTTT
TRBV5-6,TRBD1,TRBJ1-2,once,CASSHGTGGYYGYTF,TGTGCCAGCAGCCACGGGACAGGGGGCTACTATGGCTACACCTTC
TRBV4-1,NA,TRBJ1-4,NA,CASSQVSGYTSNEKLFF,TGCGCCAGCAGCCAAGTATCGGGGTACACCTCTAATGAAAAACTGTTTTTT
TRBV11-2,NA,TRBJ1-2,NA,CASSAWTGVEGYTF,TGTGCCAGCAGCGCATGGACGGGGGTGGAGGGCTACACCTTC
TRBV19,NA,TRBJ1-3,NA,CASSTKGANSGNTIYF,TGTGCCAGTAGTACCAAAGGAGCTAACTCTGGAAACACCATATATTTT
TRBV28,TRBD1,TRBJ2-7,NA,CASSPGDRSYEQYF,TGTGCCAGCAGTCCCGGGGACAGATCCTACGAGCAGTACTTC
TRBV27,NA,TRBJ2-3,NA,CASSLRGGMADTQYF,TGTGCCAGCAGTTTAAGGGGGGGCATGGCAGATACGCAGTATTTT
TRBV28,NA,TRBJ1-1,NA,CASIHINTEAFF,TGTGCCAGCATCCACATAAACACTGAAGCTTTCTTT